This T cell receptor (beta chain) was sequenced in a study of shared clonotypes between healthy human individuals. Some clones are missing from TCRdb's copy, which holds only in-frame ones; the method was immunoSEQ multiplex PCR. The repertoire consists of 400,000 to 600,000 clones, with 90% to 96% occurring once and the leading ten covering 0.055% to 0.075%. This CDR3 region has 14 residues. CDR1 and CDR2 (germline): MNHEY, SVGAGI. V was trimmed by 5 bases and J by 6 bases, leaving 17 bases between them. Comments on this clone: Its antigen is undetermined.

Study-wide results and limits: Naive subsets, compared against memory subsets, generally had larger estimated richness values. It was the non-shared clonotypes that had lower generation probabilities than clonotypes shared by all four donors. Among donors, the sharing of clonotypes was expected to be influenced by sequencing depth.

The study drew all its donors from Caucasian adults living in Nashville, Tennessee. The chain links TRBV6-5 to TRBJ2-7, with D perhaps TRBD2 (5 bases). Sequencing was carried out using naive CD4+ T cells sorted from blood. Sample subset: CD45RA+ positively selected. The clonotype was recovered from a woman aged 25 to 39 in good health. CDR3 loop: CASSKSGVPREQYF. DNA of the CDR3: TGTGCCAGCAGTAAAAGCGGAGTCCCCCGCGAGCAGTACTTC.